Each of the 17 T cell receptor beta chains below was sequenced from the same sample in a study of blood T cell repertoires in COVID-19. Profiled with immunoSEQ multiplex PCR; TCRdb holds only in-frame clones, not every one. Of approximately 150,000 clones listed, 87% are singletons. Sequences were obtained from peripheral blood. Receptors originate from a human donor in a cohort sampled during active COVID-19.

V is TRBV6-5 and J is TRBJ1-5; D unresolved. The CDR3 is made up of 13 amino acids. With 7 bases removed from V and 2 bases from J, the gap between germline ends came to 9 bases. CDR1 and CDR2 (germline): MNHEY, SVGAGI. The CDR3 sequence is CASKPLGNQPQHF. In DNA form, the CDR3 reads TGTGCCAGCAAACCCTTAGGCAATCAGCCCCAGCATTTT.

The chain combines TRBV5-6 with TRBJ2-2; D uncertain. Between the trimmed V and J ends, which lost 4 bases and 1 base, there was a span of 14 bases. Germline values: CDR1 SGHDT, CDR2 YYEEEE. The CDR3 extends over 16 amino acids. The CDR3 sequence: CASSLRIHLNTGELFF. CDR3 in DNA: TGTGCCAGCAGCCTTCGAATACACCTGAACACCGGGGAGCTGTTTTTT.

J is TRBJ2-5 and V is TRBV16, with TRBD1 identical over 7 bases. Germline V gives CDR1 KGHSY, CDR2 FQNENV. The CDR3 extends over 14 amino acids. The V segment lost 1 base and the J segment 5 bases; nucleotides outside the gene matches: 4. The CDR3 nucleotides read TGTGCCAGCAGCCAATTCGACAGGGTGGAGACCCAGTACTTC. Protein product: CASSQFDRVETQYF.

This chain uses TRBV7-3 with TRBJ2-1; 11 nucleotides match TRBD1. Looked up from germline, CDR1 is SGHTA and CDR2 is FQGTGA. J gave up 8 bases and V 5 bases, and 8 bases lay outside the gene matches. This CDR3 region has 15 residues. The CDR3 coding sequence is TGTGCCAGCAGCCGCGGACAGGGGGCGCTCGATGAGCAGTTCTTC. Amino acid sequence: CASSRGQGALDEQFF.

This chain links TRBV5-4 with TRBJ1-2; 9 bases match TRBD1. The CDR3 totals 16 residues. The junction had 7 bases not matched to a gene; V was cut back by 0 bases and J by 4 bases. Germline lookup yields CDR1 SGHNT and CDR2 YYREEE (reference sequence). The DNA for the CDR3 is TGTGCCAGCAGCTTGGGGTCCAGGACAGGGGCCTATGGCTACACCTTC. This encodes CASSLGSRTGAYGYTF.

J is TRBJ1-2 and V is TRBV5-4; D gene ambiguous. This CDR3 comprises 14 residues. Germline V gene data show CDR1 as SGHNT and CDR2 as YYREEE (reference sequence). V was pared by 2 bases and J by 1 base, with 9 bases between. CDR3 loop: CASSFSAGNYGYTF. CDR3 DNA: TGTGCCAGCAGCTTCAGCGCCGGTAACTATGGCTACACCTTC.

The genes are TRBV4-1 and TRBJ2-3; 11 nucleotides align to TRBD1. Germline trimming cut 6 bases from V and 5 bases from J; bases unmatched to any gene: 7. Germline V lookup: CDR1 MGHRA, CDR2 YSYEKL. This CDR3 region has 15 residues. CDR3 sequence reads: CASRPDRGPGDTQYF. CDR3 DNA sequence: TGCGCCAGCAGACCGGACAGGGGGCCGGGAGATACGCAGTATTTT.

The V call is TRBV29-1, the J call TRBJ2-7; D gene uncertain. Per germline, CDR1 SQVTM and CDR2 ANQGSEA. The CDR3 covers 13 residues. Trimming left V 4 bases short and J 5 bases short, with 15 bases between. The CDR3 region is CSVGVGLWDEQYF. In DNA, the CDR3 is TGCAGCGTTGGAGTGGGCCTATGGGACGAGCAGTACTTC.

In this sample, this clone turned up once. Here the CDR3 DNA reads TGTGCCACCAGAGGGGACAGGGGGCGAGGGACTGAAGCTTTCTTT. It encodes CATRGDRGRGTEAFF. J is TRBJ1-1 and V is TRBV19; 12 positions agree with TRBD1. The length of the CDR3 is 15 residues. The junction had 11 bases not matched to a gene; V was cut back by 10 bases and J by 5 bases. Germline-derived CDR1 and CDR2 are LNHDA and SQIVND (reference sequence).

The V and J genes are TRBV27 and TRBJ2-3; D is ambiguous. V was pared by 6 bases and J by 0 bases, with 10 bases between. Per germline, CDR1 MNHEY and CDR2 SMNVEV (reference sequence). CDR3 size: 14 residues. This chain's CDR3 is CASRIMTSTDTQYF. The CDR3 nucleotides read TGTGCCAGCAGGATAATGACTAGCACAGATACGCAGTATTTT.

The V and J genes are TRBV4-1 and TRBJ1-5; D uncertain. Germline loops: CDR1 MGHRA, CDR2 YSYEKL. The CDR3 spans 14 residues. Trimming took 4 bases from V and 4 from J, leaving 11 bases between them. The CDR3 DNA reads TGCGCCAGCAGCCTAAACTTAATAAATCAGCCCCAGCATTTT. It translates to CASSLNLINQPQHF.

The rearrangement links TRBV6-6 to TRBJ2-7, with D possibly TRBD1 on 5 matching bases. Germline V gives CDR1 MNHNY, CDR2 SVGAGI (reference sequence). With 6 bases removed from V and 9 bases from J, the gap between germline ends came to 24 bases. The length of the CDR3 is 15 residues. The CDR3 DNA reads TGTGCCAGCAGCGCAGGGTCGGACAACCGCTTGGGGCAGTACTTC. It is translated as CASSAGSDNRLGQYF.

DNA for the CDR3: TGTGCCTCTCGGTCATACCTAACCGGGGAGCTGTTTTTT. Translation gives CASRSYLTGELFF. The chain couples TRBV30 to TRBJ2-2; D is undetermined. The length of the CDR3 is 13 residues. The germline V and J ends were trimmed by 7 bases and 5 bases, with 14 bases remaining between them. Germline CDR1 is GTSNPN and CDR2 is SVGIG (reference sequence).

This sequence joins TRBV4-3 and TRBJ1-2; TRBD1 matches 12 bases. This CDR3 has 18 amino acids. V dropped 0 bases and J dropped 4; count of bases not matched to a gene: 9. The germline V gene encodes CDR1 LGHNA and CDR2 YSLEER. Written as DNA, the CDR3 is TGCGCCAGCAGCCAAGATTCCGGGACAGGGGGCGCAGTCTATGGCTACACCTTC. Amino acids: CASSQDSGTGGAVYGYTF.

This clone was observed a few times. The chain has TRBV9 and TRBJ1-1; D is ambiguous. Germline CDR1 and CDR2: SGDLS and YYNGEE. This CDR3 contains 14 residues. V lost 4 bases to trimming and J lost 5 bases, with 15 bases between them. CDR3 amino acids: CASSPGGIGTEAFF. The CDR3 coding sequence is TGTGCCAGCAGCCCGGGCGGGATAGGGACTGAAGCTTTCTTT.

The CDR3 DNA is TGCGCCAGCAGCCCTCTAGCGGGATACTACGAGCAGTACTTC. As protein: CASSPLAGYYEQYF. V and J are TRBV5-1 and TRBJ2-7, with 9 bases matching TRBD2. The CDR3 spans 14 residues. Germline V CDR1 and CDR2: SGHRS, YFSETQ. V lost 4 bases, J lost 3 bases, and 5 bases stayed unmatched.

The V call is TRBV28, the J call TRBJ1-2; D is possibly TRBD1 (6 bases). V was pared by 7 bases and J by 8 bases, with 23 bases between. Germline assignment: CDR1 MDHEN and CDR2 SYDVKM. The CDR3 covers 15 residues. The CDR3 DNA is TGTGCCAGCAACAACCCCCTAGAGGGGGAGTTAGGCTACACCTTC. Translation gives CASNNPLEGELGYTF.